The clone carrying this T cell receptor beta chain was recorded at least ten times. Trimming cost V 0 bases and J 6 bases, with 12 bases left between them. The CDR3 runs 16 residues. CDR1 LNHNV and CDR2 YYDKDF come from the germline V gene (reference sequence). The data were obtained in a study of response to subunit inactivated influenza vaccine. MiXCR, applied by TCRdb to the RT-PCR reads, yields one record per CDR3 protein. Found here are about 570,000 distinct CDR3 sequences, 12% of them singletons; the top ten hold about 9.4%. Sequences were derived from PBMCs from blood, sampled on the day of vaccination. The clonotype comes from a man aged 45-65 years who received an inactivated influenza vaccine. V usage is TRBV15 and J usage is TRBJ1-6; maybe TRBD1 (5 bases). CDR3 region: CATSRDTDMANSPLHF. The DNA of the CDR3 is TGTGCCACCAGCAGAGATACGGACATGGCTAATTCACCCCTCCACTTT.